This entry lists 32 T cell receptor beta chains sequenced from one sample in a study of blood T cells in healthy people across ages. PCR was performed a second time for roughly 7 to 12 cycles using a sample-barcoded 5' primer and a J-beta primer mix. TCRdb fed the 5' RACE reads into MiXCR, producing one record per CDR3 protein. The sample consists of 850,000 to 1,100,000 distinct CDR3 sequences, around two fifths of them appearing once. Sample: blood. Receptors were obtained from a man aged 18 to 35 in good health.

The V gene is TRBV6-2 or TRBV6-3, the J gene TRBJ1-4; 7 bases are shared with TRBD1. Trimming cost V 2 bases and J 0 bases; bases outside gene matches: 0. The CDR3 is made up of 15 amino acids. Germline values: CDR1 MNHEY, CDR2 SVGEGT. The CDR3 here is CASSYQGATNEKLFF. The CDR3 bases are TGTGCCAGCAGTTACCAGGGGGCAACTAATGAAAAACTGTTTTTT.

This clonotype was detected a few times. This chain connects TRBV9 to TRBJ2-1; D is undetermined. The germline V gene encodes CDR1 SGDLS and CDR2 YYNGEE. CDR3 length equals 15 residues. The ends were cut back, 6 bases at V and 0 bases at J, with 13 bases in the middle. CDR3 sequence reads: CASTRLGSSYNEQFF. CDR3 nucleotide sequence: TGTGCCAGCACCCGACTCGGCTCCTCCTACAATGAGCAGTTCTTC.

In its sample, this clonotype was seen a few times. The chain uses TRBV20-1 and TRBJ1-2; D unresolved. CDR3 length: 13 residues. Germline-derived CDR1 and CDR2 are DFQATT and SNEGSKA (reference sequence). V was clipped by 6 bases and J by 7 bases, with 18 bases between them. The CDR3 nucleotides are TGCAGTGCCCCCCCCGCGGCAGTGGGTGGCTACACCTTC. This encodes CSAPPAAVGGYTF.

Turning to this clonotype: A read error may account for a junction end that differs from germline. The chain uses TRBV2 and TRBJ2-3; D might be TRBD1 or TRBD2, each matching 5 bases. CDR1 is SNHLY, CDR2 FYNNEI, per germline. The CDR3 totals 14 residues. CDR3 DNA sequence: TGTACCAGTTCGAAGCTAGGGACCCAAGATACGCAGTATTTT. This sequence encodes CTSSKLGTQDTQYF.

This clonotype was picked up a small number of times. The gene calls are TRBV13 and TRBJ1-2; D perhaps matches TRBD1 (5 bases). The CDR3 has 15 amino acids. V dropped 5 bases and J dropped 3 bases, with 16 bases sitting between them. Germline CDR1 is PRHDT and CDR2 is FYEKMQ (reference sequence). Here the CDR3 DNA reads TGTGCCAGCAGCAAGGGGACCACAGAGGACTATGGCTACACCTTC. Its translation: CASSKGTTEDYGYTF.

V gene TRBV4-3 combines with J gene TRBJ1-1, with 8 positions matching TRBD1. The germline CDR1 and CDR2 sequences are LGHNA and YSLEER. The length of the CDR3 is 18 residues. With 0 bases clipped from V and 6 bases from J, the junction kept 15 bases outside the gene matches. In nucleotides, the CDR3 is TGCGCCAGCAGCCAAGACAGGGGGGTGACAGGGGCCAGCGCTGAAGCTTTCTTT. Protein: CASSQDRGVTGASAEAFF.

This clonotype has ten or more counts. The chain carries TRBV29-1 and TRBJ2-1; D not resolved. The V and J ends lost 2 bases and 5 bases respectively, with 13 bases between them. CDR1 is SQVTM, CDR2 ANQGSEA, per germline. The CDR3 runs to 14 residues. For the CDR3, the DNA is TGCAGCGTTGAATCTGATCCCCGAAACAATGAGCAGTTCTTC. This translates into CSVESDPRNNEQFF.

This clonotype appeared a few times. The V and J genes are TRBV6-2 or TRBV6-3 and TRBJ2-2; D is possibly TRBD1 (6 bases). Trimming took off 5 bases at V and 3 bases at J, with 13 bases between the two ends. Germline CDR1 reads MNHEY; CDR2 reads SVGEGT. The CDR3 has 15 residues. The DNA for the CDR3 is TGTGCCAGCAGTCCGATTTACAGGGACACCGGGGAGCTGTTTTTT. Translation gives CASSPIYRDTGELFF.

The chain's CDR3 is CASSHRTGGSRTEAFF. The CDR3 region has the DNA TGTGCCAGCAGCCATAGGACAGGGGGCTCTCGAACTGAAGCTTTCTTT. The rearrangement uses TRBV3-1 and TRBJ1-1; 11 nucleotides align to TRBD1. This CDR3 has 16 amino acids. Trimming at V came to 3 bases and at J to 5 bases, leaving 8 bases not matched to a gene. Per germline, CDR1 LGHDT and CDR2 YNNKEL (reference sequence).

This clonotype was counted ten times or more. The chain has TRBV29-1 and TRBJ2-3; no clear D. The CDR3 covers 16 residues. Trimming removed 4 bases from V and 2 bases from J, with 19 bases in between. CDR1 SQVTM and CDR2 ANQGSEA come from the germline V gene. CDR3 in DNA: TGCAGCGTTGGAAAATCATCGGAGAAGTACACAGATACGCAGTATTTT. Its protein product is CSVGKSSEKYTDTQYF.

This clonotype has only a few counts. V gene TRBV7-9 combines with J gene TRBJ1-5; D is uncertain. The CDR3 length is 15 residues. Germline-derived CDR1 and CDR2 are SEHNR and FQNEAQ (reference sequence). Between the trimmed V and J ends, which lost 4 bases and 1 base, there was a span of 11 bases. In DNA, the CDR3 is TGTGCCAGCAGCTCTACATCCGAGAGCAATCAGCCCCAGCATTTT. It yields the protein CASSSTSESNQPQHF. The whole variable domain, filled in from reference TRBV7-9 and TRBJ1-5, reads DTGVSQNPRHKITKRGQNVTFRCDPISEHNRLYWYRQTLGQGPEFLTYFQNEAQLEKSRLLSDRFSAERPKGSFSTLEIQRTEQGDSAMYLCASSSTSESNQPQHFGDGTRLSIL.

The rearrangement joins TRBV2 to TRBJ2-7; D is perhaps TRBD2 (5 bases). The CDR3 runs 12 residues. CDR1 is SNHLY, CDR2 FYNNEI, per germline. V lost 5 bases to trimming and J lost 7 bases, with 12 bases between them. CDR3 DNA: TGTGCCAGCAGTACAGAGGGCAATGAGCAGTACTTC. Translated: CASSTEGNEQYF.

This rearrangement joins TRBV5-1 to TRBJ2-4; 12 bases map to TRBD2. The trim removed 4 bases at V and 0 bases at J, leaving 11 bases unmatched. The CDR3 spans 19 residues. The germline gives CDR1 SGHRS, CDR2 YFSETQ. As DNA, the CDR3 is TGCGCCAGCAGCGCAACACTAGCGGGGGGAACGATAGCCAAAAACATTCAGTACTTC. Translated: CASSATLAGGTIAKNIQYF.

The chain couples TRBV4-2 to TRBJ1-2, with a weak D call TRBD1 (5 bases). Germline CDR1 reads LGHNA; CDR2 reads YNFKEQ. The CDR3 covers 18 residues. Trimming removed 0 bases from V and 8 bases from J, with 25 bases in between. CDR3 in DNA: TGTGCCAGCAGCCAAGAATTAGCGCTGGAGGGGACCCCGCGGGGCTACACCTTC. It yields the protein CASSQELALEGTPRGYTF.

This chain uses TRBV12-3 or TRBV12-4 with TRBJ1-5; D call uncertain. V lost 1 base to trimming and J lost 1 base, with 8 bases between them. The CDR3 covers 15 residues. CDR3 protein: CASSLGRASNQPQHF. The CDR3 region has the DNA TGTGCCAGCAGTTTAGGGAGGGCGAGCAATCAGCCCCAGCATTTT.

The rearrangement joins TRBV6-5 to TRBJ2-1, with TRBD1 identical over 9 bases. The CDR3 is made up of 15 amino acids. CDR1 is MNHEY and CDR2 is SVGAGI in the germline V gene. V was pared by 3 bases and J by 4 bases, with 4 bases of the junction left unmatched. In DNA, the CDR3 is TGTGCCAGCAGTTATGGGACAGGGCTTTACAATGAGCAGTTCTTC. Residues: CASSYGTGLYNEQFF.

The CDR3 is CASSFQGILQETQYF. The DNA of the CDR3 is TGTGCCAGCAGTTTTCAGGGGATCCTGCAAGAGACCCAGTACTTC. This sequence joins TRBV28 and TRBJ2-5; maybe TRBD1 (6 bases). In germline, CDR1 is MDHEN, CDR2 SYDVKM. V was pared by 3 bases and J by 2 bases, with 13 bases between. The CDR3 loop spans 15 amino acids.

This clonotype was detected a few times. The chain employs TRBV9 and TRBJ2-1, with D tentatively TRBD2 (6 bases). Germline V gene lookup returns CDR1 SGDLS and CDR2 YYNGEE. Trimming shortened V by 4 bases and J by 2 bases, and 13 bases separated the two germline ends. The CDR3 is made up of 15 amino acids. CDR3 residues: CASSPGGETYNEQFF. In DNA form, the CDR3 reads TGTGCCAGCAGCCCCGGGGGTGAAACCTACAATGAGCAGTTCTTC.

The V and J genes are TRBV24-1 and TRBJ2-7; maybe TRBD2 (6 bases). The CDR3 contains 15 residues. The germline gives CDR1 KGHDR, CDR2 SFDVKD. The germline V and J ends were trimmed by 0 bases and 7 bases, with 15 bases remaining between them. The CDR3 region has the DNA TGTGCCACCAGTGATTTGATGCGGGGTAAGGGTGAGCAGTACTTC. Amino acid sequence: CATSDLMRGKGEQYF.

The rearrangement joins TRBV5-1 to TRBJ2-3, with TRBD1 identical over 8 bases. Trimming removed 4 bases from V and 5 bases from J; junction bases left unmatched: 9. The CDR3 has 15 residues. Per the germline V gene, CDR1 is SGHRS and CDR2 is YFSETQ. The CDR3 protein is CASSTEDRGEDTQYF. The CDR3 DNA sequence: TGCGCCAGCAGCACGGAAGACAGGGGAGAAGATACGCAGTATTTT.

The genes are TRBV4-3 and TRBJ2-3; D tentatively reads TRBD1 or TRBD2 (5 bases each). Germline values: CDR1 LGHNA, CDR2 YSLEER. V lost 8 bases to trimming and J lost 2 bases, with 11 bases between them. This CDR3 contains 13 residues. CDR3 in amino acids: CASGDGPTDTQYF. The CDR3 DNA reads as TGCGCCAGCGGGGACGGACCCACAGATACGCAGTATTTT.

This clonotype was detected only a few times. The J gene is TRBJ1-2, the V gene TRBV4-3; no definite D call. The germline gives CDR1 LGHNA, CDR2 YSLEER. There are 13 residues in the CDR3. The germline V and J ends were trimmed by 4 bases and 3 bases, with 9 bases remaining between them. The CDR3 DNA is TGCGCCAGCAGCCTGAAAGTTGACTATGGCTACACCTTC. Translating it yields CASSLKVDYGYTF.

This clonotype was seen many times. The genes are TRBV7-9 and TRBJ2-1, with 14 bases matching TRBD2. With V trimmed by 4 bases and J by 5 bases, 1 base remained unmatched. The length of the CDR3 is 15 residues. CDR1 is SEHNR, CDR2 FQNEAQ, per germline (reference sequence). In DNA, the CDR3 is TGTGCCAGCAGCTCGGGACTAGCGGGAGACAATGAGCAGTTCTTC. Its protein is CASSSGLAGDNEQFF.

The chain is built from TRBV12-3 or TRBV12-4 and TRBJ2-2; the D gene is possibly TRBD1 (5 bases). With 7 bases removed from V and 3 bases from J, the gap between germline ends came to 9 bases. The CDR3 is 13 residues long. DNA for the CDR3: TGTGCCAGCAACCGACAGTACACCGGGGAGCTGTTTTTT. Amino acids: CASNRQYTGELFF.

J is TRBJ2-2 and V is TRBV11-2, with D unclear. V gave up 8 bases and J gave up 5 bases, with 12 bases separating them. The CDR3 loop spans 13 amino acids. The germline gives CDR1 SGHAT, CDR2 FQNNGV. CDR3 in DNA: TGTGCCAGCCTGAAGGTGGGGACCGGGGAGCTGTTTTTT. This encodes CASLKVGTGELFF.

This clonotype was seen a handful of times. The chain recombines TRBV20-1 with TRBJ2-5, with 12 bases fitting TRBD2. CDR1 and CDR2 from the germline V gene are DFQATT and SNEGSKA (reference sequence). The length of the CDR3 is 14 residues. With 6 bases clipped from V and 4 bases from J, the junction kept 6 bases outside the gene matches. The CDR3: CSARLAGVGETQYF. Here the CDR3 DNA reads TGCAGTGCGAGACTAGCGGGGGTGGGAGAGACCCAGTACTTC.

The genes are TRBV12-3 or TRBV12-4 and TRBJ1-1; D gene unclear. The CDR3 extends over 12 amino acids. V was shortened by 2 bases and J by 4 bases, with 5 bases between the two germline ends. DNA for the CDR3: TGTGCCAGCAGTTTACAGCCCACTGAAGCTTTCTTT. Translating it yields CASSLQPTEAFF.

There are many counts of this clonotype. V is TRBV29-1 and J is TRBJ2-3; 7 bases map to TRBD2. The CDR3 consists of 15 residues. Germline V gene sequence: CDR1 SQVTM, CDR2 ANQGSEA. The ends lost 3 bases at V and 6 bases at J; junction bases unmatched: 12. The CDR3 is CSVERAETSLDTQYF. As DNA, the CDR3 is TGCAGCGTTGAGAGGGCGGAGACTAGCCTTGATACGCAGTATTTT.

This rearrangement joins TRBV11-2 to TRBJ1-4; D remains ambiguous. This CDR3 has 14 amino acids. V shed 7 bases and J shed 7 bases, with 16 bases lying between them. CDR1 and CDR2 (germline): SGHAT, FQNNGV. As DNA, the CDR3 is TGTGCCAGCAACCCGGTTCTGGGATCTGAAAAACTGTTTTTT. The encoded protein is CASNPVLGSEKLFF.

The J gene is TRBJ2-5, the V gene TRBV6-6; no clear D gene. V lost 6 bases to trimming and J lost 4 bases, with 18 bases between them. Per germline, CDR1 MNHNY and CDR2 SVGAGI (reference sequence). The CDR3 covers 15 residues. In DNA, the CDR3 is TGTGCCAGCAGCTTCAGAACGTTGGTGGGAGAGACCCAGTACTTC. Amino acid sequence: CASSFRTLVGETQYF.

This clonotype was seen more than once but under ten times. This chain joins TRBV6-2 or TRBV6-3 and TRBJ2-6, with no clear D. Germline V gene data show CDR1 as MNHEY and CDR2 as SVGEGT. The CDR3 has 14 amino acids. V lost 2 bases to trimming and J lost 4 bases, with 6 bases between them. CDR3 sequence: CASSYVEGANVLTF. DNA for the CDR3: TGTGCCAGCAGTTACGTAGAAGGGGCCAACGTCCTGACTTTC.

The V gene is TRBV29-1, the J gene TRBJ1-4, with a tentative D call TRBD1 (5 bases). There are 12 residues in the CDR3. From germline, CDR1 is SQVTM and CDR2 ANQGSEA. V was trimmed by 6 bases and J by 10 bases, leaving 15 bases between them. CDR3 residues: CSVSVGGGKLFF. In nucleotides, the CDR3 is TGCAGCGTCTCAGTCGGTGGGGGAAAACTGTTTTTT.